These T cell receptor beta chains were read from a single sample in a study of CXCR3-negative and CXCR3-positive naive CD8 T cells. TCRdb re-called the 5' RACE reads, yielding one record per CDR3 amino acid sequence without DNA. The listing contains more than 80,000 distinct CDR3 sequences. Sequencing was carried out using naive CXCR3+ CD8+ T cells from blood. The origin of the receptors is a human donor in good health. Some clones in this sample may be carry-over from other donors' samples. The CDR3 runs from the conserved cysteine through the conserved F or W.

v_call: TRBV27; j_call: TRBJ2-7; cdr3_aa: CASSLEGQSSYEQYF
v_call: TRBV6-2/TRBV6-3; j_call: TRBJ2-1; cdr3_aa: CASSSLKSGDFNEQFF
v_call: TRBV11-2; j_call: TRBJ2-3; cdr3_aa: CASSGTLAGSDTQYF
v_call: TRBV6-5; j_call: TRBJ2-3; cdr3_aa: CASSRPPDTQYF
v_call: TRBV11-2; j_call: TRBJ1-3; cdr3_aa: CASSRRDRGRPYF
v_call: TRBV10-3; j_call: TRBJ2-3; cdr3_aa: CAISESKATDTQYF
v_call: TRBV2; j_call: TRBJ2-3; cdr3_aa: CASSEADRDSTDTQYF
v_call: TRBV7-2; j_call: TRBJ2-7; cdr3_aa: CASRRTGGKYEQYF
v_call: TRBV7-3; j_call: TRBJ2-7; cdr3_aa: CASSARQGAEQYF
v_call: TRBV14; j_call: TRBJ2-2; cdr3_aa: CASSDPTQEGQANTGELFF
v_call: TRBV7-9; j_call: TRBJ2-1; cdr3_aa: CASSISGSSYNEQFF
v_call: TRBV29-1; j_call: TRBJ2-5; cdr3_aa: CSVEGLAGGETQYF
v_call: TRBV20-1; j_call: TRBJ2-7; cdr3_aa: CSARTWTSPTSYEQYF
v_call: TRBV29-1; j_call: TRBJ2-7; cdr3_aa: CSVIGADSTYEQYF
v_call: TRBV19; j_call: TRBJ2-1; cdr3_aa: CASNSGLYNEQFF